The rows below give T cell receptor beta chains drawn from one sample of a study of OX40 agonist ivuxolimab in advanced cancers. TCRdb's copy holds only in-frame clones and misses some; the assay was immunoSEQ multiplex PCR. The table has approximately 45,000 clones, approximately 86% seen once; the top ten hold more than 15%. The sample consisted of CD4+ or CD8+ T cells sorted from blood, taken in a trial of the OX40 agonist ivuxolimab. All receptors come from an adult with an advanced solid tumor such as melanoma, head and neck, liver or kidney cancer. The CDR3 runs from the conserved cysteine through the conserved F or W. A D gene is named only where the DNA matches it firmly. Only some rows state a clone size, as once, few, many or a class for expanded clones.

clone_size | j_call | d_call | v_call | cdr3_aa | cdr3_nt
. | TRBJ2-1 | . | TRBV2 | CASSPGLLYGEQFF | TGTGCCAGCAGCCCGGGACTTCTCTACGGTGAGCAGTTCTTC
. | TRBJ1-6 | TRBD1 | TRBV7-2 | CASSPRDSLSYNSPLHF | TGTGCCAGCAGCCCCCGGGACAGCCTTTCCTATAATTCACCCCTCCACTTT
once | TRBJ2-1 | TRBD2 | TRBV6-6 | CASTLAGGPDEQFF | TGTGCCAGCACCTTAGCGGGGGGGCCGGATGAGCAGTTCTTC
once | TRBJ2-2 | TRBD2 | TRBV28 | CASGLAGDYTGELFF | TGTGCCAGCGGACTAGCGGGGGATTACACCGGGGAGCTGTTTTTT
medium-sized | TRBJ2-7 | TRBD1 | TRBV4-3 | CASSHSATGESYEQYF | TGCGCCAGCAGCCATTCAGCGACAGGGGAGTCCTACGAGCAGTACTTC
. | TRBJ1-1 | . | TRBV20-1 | CSATRGTEAFF | TGCAGTGCTACCAGGGGCACTGAAGCTTTCTTT
. | TRBJ1-2 | . | TRBV5-1 | CASSLERGDYGYTF | TGCGCCAGCAGCTTGGAGCGGGGAGACTATGGCTACACCTTC
. | TRBJ2-1 | . | TRBV4-3 | CASSQPDMNEQFF | TGCGCCAGCAGCCAGCCCGACATGAATGAGCAGTTCTTC
. | TRBJ1-5 | . | TRBV19 | CASRLKGEGNQPQHF | TGTGCCAGTAGATTAAAGGGGGAAGGCAATCAGCCCCAGCATTTT
few | TRBJ2-3 | TRBD2 | TRBV6-4 | CASSEGLVTDTQYF | TGTGCCAGCAGTGAGGGACTAGTCACAGATACGCAGTATTTT
. | TRBJ1-2 | . | TRBV6-1 | CASSVVYGYTF | TGTGCCAGCAGTGTCGTCTATGGCTACACCTTC
few | TRBJ1-5 | . | TRBV7-8 | CASSSTGTQPQHF | TGTGCCAGCAGCTCTACAGGGACTCAGCCCCAGCATTTT
. | TRBJ1-2 | . | TRBV15 | CATSNSDRPYGYTF | TGTGCCACCAGCAACTCCGACAGACCCTATGGCTACACCTTC
. | TRBJ1-3 | . | TRBV6-1 | CASSDSSGNTIYF | TGTGCCAGCAGTGACAGCTCTGGAAACACCATATATTTT
. | TRBJ2-1 | TRBD2 | TRBV27 | CASSLTTSGGAFHNEQFF | TGTGCCAGCAGTTTAACGACTAGCGGGGGGGCATTCCACAATGAGCAGTTCTTC
. | TRBJ2-7 | . | TRBV2 | CASSEARRSYEQYF | TGTGCCAGCAGTGAAGCAAGGAGATCCTACGAGCAGTACTTC
. | TRBJ1-4 | . | TRBV6-1 | CASSEAGSFNEKLFF | TGTGCCAGCAGTGAAGCGGGATCGTTTAATGAAAAACTGTTTTTT
. | TRBJ1-2 | . | TRBV7-3 | CASSLGGSYGYTF | TGTGCCAGCAGCTTGGGAGGGAGCTATGGCTACACCTTC
few | TRBJ2-2 | TRBD1 | TRBV7-6 | CASSLVRTGGTGELFF | TGTGCCAGCAGCTTAGTCCGGACAGGGGGAACCGGGGAGCTGTTTTTT
. | TRBJ1-4 | . | TRBV7-6 | CASSLFRVEKLFF | TGTGCCAGCAGCTTGTTCAGGGTTGAAAAACTGTTTTTT
. | TRBJ1-1 | . | TRBV10-2 | CASQAGTEAFF | TGCGCCAGCCAGGCGGGGACTGAAGCTTTCTTT
. | TRBJ2-2 | TRBD1 | TRBV4-3 | CASSQDRGWGQVLSGELFF | TGCGCCAGCAGCCAAGATAGGGGTTGGGGACAGGTGTTGTCCGGGGAGCTGTTTTTT
once | TRBJ1-5 | . | TRBV10-2 | CASTDYSNQPQHF | TGCGCCAGCACGGATTATAGCAATCAGCCCCAGCATTTT
. | TRBJ1-1 | . | TRBV19 | CASSIRGMNTEAFF | TGTGCCAGTAGTATTAGGGGCATGAACACTGAAGCTTTCTTT
. | TRBJ1-5 | . | TRBV7-9 | CASSLAGDSNQPQHF | TGTGCCAGCAGCTTAGCCGGGGATAGCAATCAGCCCCAGCATTTT
. | TRBJ1-2 | . | TRBV14 | CASRNIRGLYGYTF | TGTGCCAGCAGGAACATCAGGGGTCTTTATGGCTACACCTTC
. | TRBJ2-7 | TRBD2 | TRBV7-2 | CASSLMGLAGYEQYF | TGTGCCAGCAGCTTGATGGGACTAGCGGGGTACGAGCAGTACTTC
. | TRBJ1-4 | TRBD1 | TRBV4-1 | CASSQELTGGYEKLFF | TGCGCCAGCAGCCAAGAGTTGACAGGGGGGTATGAAAAACTGTTTTTT
. | TRBJ2-3 | TRBD1 | TRBV6-6 | CATTWTGTGTDTQYF | TGTGCCACCACGTGGACAGGGACTGGCACAGATACGCAGTATTTT
. | TRBJ2-7 | TRBD1 | TRBV4-3 | CASSQPPPAGTVHEQYF | TGCGCCAGCAGCCAACCACCCCCCGCCGGGACAGTTCACGAGCAGTACTTC
. | TRBJ1-2 | TRBD1 | TRBV28 | CASSSTGDGYTF | TGTGCCAGCAGTTCCACAGGGGACGGCTACACCTTC
. | TRBJ1-6 | TRBD1 | TRBV4-3 | CASSQEQGTSSPLHF | TGCGCCAGCAGCCAAGAACAGGGGACGAGTTCACCCCTCCACTTT
. | TRBJ1-2 | TRBD1 | TRBV5-6 | CASSSPGTGGRRGYTF | TGTGCCAGCAGCTCGCCCGGGACAGGGGGAAGAAGGGGCTACACCTTC
. | TRBJ1-3 | TRBD1 | TRBV9 | CASSVAGTGGGNTIYF | TGTGCCAGCAGCGTAGCCGGGACAGGGGGCGGAAACACCATATATTTT
. | TRBJ2-3 | TRBD1 | TRBV10-3 | CAISPGQGIGQDTQYF | TGTGCCATCAGTCCCGGACAGGGGATAGGTCAAGATACGCAGTATTTT
. | TRBJ1-5 | TRBD1 | TRBV10-2 | CASSTGGVNQPQHF | TGCGCCAGCAGTACAGGGGGGGTTAATCAGCCCCAGCATTTT
. | TRBJ2-4 | TRBD1 | TRBV2 | CASRTGQGAAKNIQYF | TGTGCCAGCAGGACGGGACAGGGGGCTGCCAAAAACATTCAGTACTTC
. | TRBJ2-4 | TRBD1 | TRBV28 | CASSLYPPGQGLAKNIQYF | TGTGCCAGCAGTTTATACCCACCGGGACAGGGGTTAGCCAAAAACATTCAGTACTTC
. | TRBJ2-1 | . | TRBV7-2 | CASSLVFHEQFF | TGTGCCAGCAGCTTAGTTTTCCATGAGCAGTTCTTC
once | TRBJ2-7 | TRBD1 | TRBV5-4 | CASSLGTGGGYEQYF | TGTGCCAGCAGCTTGGGGACAGGGGGCGGGTACGAGCAGTACTTC
. | TRBJ1-2 | . | TRBV29-1 | CSVEEPLVRGGYTF | TGCAGCGTTGAAGAGCCCCTGGTCCGGGGTGGCTACACCTTC
once | TRBJ1-6 | . | TRBV15 | CATSRDPGREYGNSPLHF | TGTGCCACCAGCAGAGATCCCGGCAGGGAATATGGTAATTCACCCCTCCACTTT
. | TRBJ1-1 | TRBD1 | TRBV4-2 | CASTRGEDLMNTEAFF | TGTGCCAGCACCAGGGGGGAGGACTTGATGAACACTGAAGCTTTCTTT
. | TRBJ1-3 | TRBD1 | TRBV5-5 | CASSLEGASGNTIYF | TGTGCCAGCAGCTTGGAGGGGGCTTCTGGAAACACCATATATTTT
. | TRBJ1-1 | . | TRBV9 | CASRGSEGFNTEAFF | TGTGCCAGCCGGGGGTCTGAGGGGTTTAACACTGAAGCTTTCTTT
. | TRBJ2-1 | TRBD2 | TRBV7-7 | CASSRGGAEDEQFF | TGTGCCAGCAGCCGCGGGGGGGCCGAAGATGAGCAGTTCTTC
. | TRBJ1-2 | . | TRBV29-1 | CSVKVSGYNGYTF | TGCAGCGTTAAAGTATCAGGGTATAATGGCTACACCTTC
. | TRBJ1-3 | . | TRBV6-1 | CASSVADYSGNTIYF | TGTGCCAGCAGTGTTGCCGACTACTCTGGAAACACCATATATTTT
. | TRBJ2-5 | TRBD1 | TRBV19 | CASTARDRGVETQYF | TGTGCCAGTACCGCCCGGGACAGGGGGGTAGAGACCCAGTACTTC
. | TRBJ2-5 | . | TRBV2 | CASSEYGVEETQYF | TGTGCCAGCAGTGAATATGGGGTAGAAGAGACCCAGTACTTC
. | TRBJ2-7 | . | TRBV28 | CASNDSAYEQYF | TGTGCCAGCAACGACTCCGCCTACGAGCAGTACTTC
once | TRBJ2-1 | TRBD1 | TRBV7-7 | CASSFGTGDNEQFF | TGTGCCAGCAGCTTCGGGACAGGGGACAATGAGCAGTTCTTC
. | TRBJ1-6 | . | TRBV6-6 | CASSYSFRGEGSPLHF | TGTGCCAGCAGTTACTCGTTCAGGGGTGAGGGCTCACCCCTCCACTTT